Sequencing of this T cell receptor (beta chain) was carried out in a study of radiotherapy plus CTLA-4 blockade in lung cancer (dated by TCRdb to between 2017 and 2018). Notes on the research overall: Objective responses were observed in around 20% of enrolled patients, and disease control was achieved in 25% to 35%. Overall study outcomes, separate from this receptor: The strongest predictors of response, as reported, were early dynamic changes in blood T cell clones along with a rise in serum interferon-beta after radiation. TCR clones derived from tumors expanded in peripheral blood after treatment with radiotherapy and ipilimumab.

About this clone itself: Its antigen has not been determined. Base-call qualities are not available, and no considerably larger clone is one nucleotide away.

The library was made by the immunoSEQ multiplex PCR assay. In TCRdb, the immuneACCESS table is reduced to in-frame sequences with V and J assigned. These tables do not hold every clone; where another copy was compared, an unresolved V gene accounts for under half, and the others remain unexplained. The sample records around 37,000 clones, about 69% of which are singletons. Clones ranked in the top ten supply 12% to 15% of the sample. In this study, focal radiation therapy paired with CTLA-4 blockade (ipilimumab) was tested in patients who had chemo-refractory metastatic non-small-cell lung cancer. Spanning cysteine to phenylalanine, the CDR3 consists of 13 amino acids. Solely the CDR3 DNA is kept, with 39 bases framed from the first base. V and J lose 5 bases and 4 bases, and a span of 11 bases separates them. Looking up the germline V gene (reference sequence) yields CDR1 MNHEY and CDR2 SMNVEV.

The sequence was obtained from a human donor with non-small cell lung cancer that progressed on radiotherapy plus ipilimumab. This sequence uses TRBV27 and TRBJ1-1; confidence is insufficient to name the D gene. Here the sequenced sample was peripheral blood, taken from a patient treated with radiotherapy plus ipilimumab. The DNA is as follows: TGTGCCAGCAGTCTCGCTTTGAGCACTGAAGCTTTCTTT. Its product reads: CASSLALSTEAFF.